This TCR beta chain was captured by sequencing in a study of T cells in Graves' hyperthyroidism and ophthalmopathy (dated by TCRdb to between 2018 and 2021). Regarding the study in general: To identify TCR V-J signatures that set the groups apart, the researchers used a discovery cohort of 95 to 100 patients, made up of 40 to 45 with Graves' ophthalmopathy and 57 with stable Graves' hyperthyroidism. Prospective prediction of ophthalmopathy was tested in an independent validation cohort of about 19 hyperthyroidism patients and around 16 patients who later progressed to ophthalmopathy. The 75 to 100 discovery patients were divided at random into training and test sets in a 7:3 ratio. According to the paper, TCR Vbeta CDR3 sequencing was carried out on approximately 140 peripheral blood samples, which came from 40 to 45 ophthalmopathy, 80 or so hyperthyroidism and 17 progressor patients. Thyroid tissue and blood T-cell repertoires from several Graves' hyperthyroidism patients were also compared in the study. After blood sampling, hyperthyroidism patients were treated with methimazole at a starting dose of 30 mg daily, and ophthalmopathy patients were treated with high-dose intravenous methylprednisolone. Findings and caveats that apply to the study as a whole: Ophthalmopathy was separated from stable hyperthyroidism by a 13 V-J signature model, with over 85% sensitivity and about 81% specificity obtained in cross-validation and 80%/75% obtained in testing. In validation, progression to ophthalmopathy was predicted by the model with about 70% sensitivity and under 85% specificity, a median of roughly 6.4 months before onset. Blood samples also contained most of the expanded thyroid clonotypes (frequency above 0.001), which suggests that blood repertoires may reflect thyroid immune responses. Sample size was not statistically predetermined, and blinding of investigators to group allocation was not performed.

The germline ends are 6 bases apart after V is trimmed by 8 bases and J by 4 bases. The CDR3 holds 11 amino acids from the cysteine to the phenylalanine. Just CDR3 DNA is preserved here, 33 bases in frame from base 1. Based on the germline V gene (reference sequence), the CDR1 and CDR2 sequences are LNHNV and YYDKDF. On this clonotype: Its antigen is still unknown. Per-base qualities were not stored, and no clone one base away is much larger.

A patient counted as having stable Graves' hyperthyroidism if no progression to ophthalmopathy occurred over 18 months of follow-up. Hyperthyroidism patients were aged 18 to 65 years and newly diagnosed, with disease duration of less than 2 months. Exclusion was applied to patients with uncontrolled infections, other autoimmune diseases, pregnancy or lactation. Diagnoses were based on clinical symptoms, serum thyroxine and TRAb, thyroid ultrasound and orbital computed tomography. Total RNA was extracted with Trizol reagent, and quality was checked on an Agilent 2100 Bioanalyzer. TCR beta CDR3 regions were amplified from RNA transcripts. A first-round RT-PCR of the TCR CDR3 used the HTBI primer set with the Qiagen OneStep RT-PCR kit. A second multiplex PCR round built the libraries, followed by size selection and purification. The libraries were sequenced on an Illumina HiSeq2000 using paired-end 100 bp reads. In the authors' own workflow: SOAPnuke was used to process the raw data, with reads discarded if the reads contained adapters or uncalled bases, had a mean Phred below 15, or lacked an exact constant-primer or identifier match. High-quality paired reads were merged using COPE v1.2.5, and each unique nucleotide sequence was defined as a clonotype. Clonotypes were aligned to IMGT TRBV, TRBD and TRBJ reference segments using MiTCR v1.1. Only V-J combinations with frequency above 0.0001, covering 99% to 99.2% of repertoires, were analysed. A TCS score was defined as the ratio between F50 (clonal expansion) and ExV (chaos), using BLOSUM62-based TCRdist between CDR3 peptides within each V-J. Welch's t-statistics and random forest reduced around 550 V-J features to under 15, which were used in a naive Bayes classifier (R e1071). The similarity between thyroid and blood repertoires was quantified using the Morisita-Horn index. The public reads were quality trimmed at Q25 with fastp and then assembled into clones with MiXCR by TCRdb, keeping productive beta chains. Rows are unified per CDR3 protein, each entry keeping the most common DNA and genes. The V and J calls were determined by TCRdb, not by the authors. The sample profile shows fewer than 55,000 distinct CDR3 sequences; roughly 51% of them were found once. The top ten clonotypes cover roughly 30% of the sample.

Material for sequencing was peripheral blood or thyroid tissue (not recorded which). The rearranged segments are TRBV15 and TRBJ1-3; the D gene identity is not certain. The TCR comes from a man in his late teens or twenties with Graves' hyperthyroidism. CDR3 protein: CATGPGNTIYF. In nucleotide form, the sequence is TGTGCCACCGGGCCAGGAAACACCATATATTTT.